The 25 T cell receptor beta chains listed next were all sequenced from one sample in a study of blood T cells in healthy people across ages. The use of a sample-barcoded 5' primer and a J-beta primer mix characterized a second PCR of roughly 6 to 11 cycles. Using its own MiXCR run on the 5' RACE reads, TCRdb lists one record per CDR3 protein. The sample yields some 930,000 distinct CDR3 sequences, 25% to 30% seen once. This same sample was also part of a study on T cells of mothers and their children.

The sequencing sample was made of blood. Source of these receptors: a woman between 40 and 50 years old in good health.

A note on this clonotype: The germline gene is not matched at one end of the junction; a read error may be the cause. This sequence joins TRBV20-1 and TRBJ2-1, with TRBD2 matching 8 bases. Germline CDR1 is DFQATT and CDR2 is SNEGSKA (reference sequence). The CDR3 totals 13 residues. The CDR3 nucleotides are TGCAGGGCTAGGGGGACTAGTCGCGAGGAGCAGTTCTTC. It encodes CRARGTSREEQFF.

This chain uses TRBV6-6 with TRBJ2-7; D uncertain. The V end lost 4 bases, the J end lost 0 bases, and 7 bases lay between the germline ends. The CDR3 has 13 residues. Germline CDR1 and CDR2: MNHNY and SVGAGI (reference sequence). The CDR3 sequence is CASSSLSSYEQYV. The CDR3 coding sequence is TGTGCCAGCAGTTCTCTATCCTCCTACGAGCAGTACGTC.

A few counts support this clonotype. The V call is TRBV7-2, the J call TRBJ1-4; TRBD1 might be the D (5 bases). The germline V gene encodes CDR1 SGHTA and CDR2 FQGNSA. CDR3 length equals 15 residues. Trimming removed 1 base from V and 7 bases from J, with 13 bases in between. The CDR3 DNA reads TGTGCCAGCAGCTTAGGTTGGGTTGGGGGTGAAAAACTGTTTTTT. It is translated as CASSLGWVGGEKLFF.

This chain links TRBV4-3 with TRBJ1-4; D is unresolved. Germline V CDR1 and CDR2: LGHNA, YSLEER. Trimming removed 7 bases at V and 8 bases at J, with 17 bases between. The CDR3 has 14 residues. DNA of the CDR3: TGCGCCAGCACCCCCGGGGTTTACGGAGAAAAACTGTTTTTT. Encoded protein: CASTPGVYGEKLFF.

This rearrangement joins TRBV27 to TRBJ2-3; TRBD1 agrees at 7 bases. CDR1 and CDR2 from the germline V gene are MNHEY and SMNVEV (reference sequence). CDR3 size: 16 residues. V dropped 5 bases and J dropped 1; count of bases not matched to a gene: 9. CDR3 protein: CASSALPGGGTDTQYF. The DNA for the CDR3 is TGTGCCAGCAGTGCCCTACCAGGGGGTGGCACAGATACGCAGTATTTT.

The chain couples TRBV7-9 to TRBJ2-6, with 13 bases lining up with TRBD2. Trimming removed 11 bases from V and 8 bases from J; junction bases left unmatched: 15. The CDR3 is 17 amino acids. CDR1 and CDR2 (germline): SEHNR, FQNEAQ (reference sequence). CDR3 in amino acids: CARLAGGLNSGTNVLTF. CDR3 DNA sequence: TGTGCCCGACTAGCGGGGGGCTTAAACTCGGGGACCAACGTCCTGACTTTC.

This clonotype appeared a few times. The chain joins TRBV6-2 or TRBV6-3 to TRBJ1-4; D unresolved. This CDR3 is 14 amino acids long. In germline, CDR1 is MNHEY, CDR2 SVGEGT. Trimming stripped 6 bases from V and 3 bases from J, with 11 bases between. The CDR3 reads CASSNLGPNEKLFF. The CDR3 DNA reads as TGTGCCAGCAGCAACCTGGGCCCTAATGAAAAACTGTTTTTT.

This clonotype has a handful of counts. This chain joins TRBV5-1 and TRBJ2-3; 8 bases fit TRBD2. Germline assignment: CDR1 SGHRS and CDR2 YFSETQ. The trim removed 4 bases at V and 1 base at J, leaving 11 bases unmatched. The CDR3 is made up of 17 amino acids. In nucleotides, the CDR3 is TGCGCCAGCAGCGTAACGGGGACTAGAGGGGGCACAGATACGCAGTATTTT. Amino acids: CASSVTGTRGGTDTQYF.

In regard to this clonotype: A clone one base away is much larger, so this may be a read error. V and J are TRBV20-1 and TRBJ2-7, with 8 bases lining up with TRBD1. The ends lost 0 bases at V and 2 bases at J; junction bases unmatched: 6. The CDR3 spans 15 residues. Germline CDR1 reads DFQATT; CDR2 reads SNEGSKA (reference sequence). DNA for the CDR3: TGCAGTGCTAGAGAGGACAGGGCCGCTACCTACGAGCAGTACTTC. It is translated as CSAREDRAATYEQYF.

This clonotype was observed a handful of times. The chain has TRBV12-5 and TRBJ2-3; no firm D call. Trimming removed 9 bases from V and 2 bases from J, with 15 bases in between. Germline V gene lookup returns CDR1 LGHNT and CDR2 FRNRAP. This CDR3 spans 14 amino acids. The CDR3 nucleotides are TGTGCTAGCGGTCCTGGGATTTACACAGATACGCAGTATTTT. Its protein product is CASGPGIYTDTQYF.

V and J are TRBV5-1 and TRBJ2-1; 7 bases map to TRBD1. The CDR3 has 14 residues. With 7 bases clipped from V and 10 bases from J, the junction kept 14 bases outside the gene matches. Germline CDR1 reads SGHRS; CDR2 reads YFSETQ. CDR3 in amino acids: CASRSGQTSYEQFF. The CDR3 region has the DNA TGCGCCAGCCGATCGGGACAGACCTCCTACGAGCAGTTCTTC.

The genes are TRBV6-5 and TRBJ2-3; 8 positions match TRBD2. CDR3 length: 16 residues. V lost 3 bases and J lost 6; bases outside the gene matches: 11. CDR1 is MNHEY, CDR2 SVGAGI, per germline. The CDR3 loop is CASSYLGGGTRDTQYF. The CDR3 bases are TGTGCCAGCAGTTATCTCGGGGGAGGGACTAGGGATACGCAGTATTTT.

This chain links TRBV6-6 with TRBJ2-2; 11 bases are a match to TRBD1. Trimming removed 4 bases from V and 7 bases from J; junction bases left unmatched: 8. Germline V gives CDR1 MNHNY, CDR2 SVGAGI (reference sequence). The CDR3 totals 16 residues. CDR3 coding DNA: TGTGCCAGCAGTTCCCGGGACAGGGGGAAGGTCGGGGAGCTGTTTTTT. Its translation: CASSSRDRGKVGELFF.

The chain couples TRBV7-9 to TRBJ1-1, with a tentative D call TRBD1 (6 bases). V gave up 4 bases and J gave up 6 bases, with 21 bases separating them. CDR1 is SEHNR, CDR2 FQNEAQ, per germline (reference sequence). CDR3 length equals 16 residues. As DNA, the CDR3 is TGTGCCAGCAGCTCCCGGACAGACCCCGTTTGGGCTGAAGCTTTCTTT. Amino acid sequence: CASSSRTDPVWAEAFF.

This clonotype has a count of ten or more. V is TRBV5-6 and J is TRBJ2-5; 8 bases agree with TRBD2. The junction had 15 bases not matched to a gene; V was cut back by 1 base and J by 4 bases. Looked up from germline, CDR1 is SGHDT and CDR2 is YYEEEE. The CDR3 covers 18 residues. The CDR3 protein is CASSLPTSGFNTGETQYF. The CDR3 region has the DNA TGTGCCAGCAGCTTGCCCACTAGCGGATTTAACACTGGAGAGACCCAGTACTTC. Variable domain in full (rest from reference TRBV5-6 and TRBJ2-5): DAGVTQSPTHLIKTRGQQVTLRCSPKSGHDTVSWYQQALGQGPQFIFQYYEEEERQRGNFPDRFSGHQFPNYSSELNVNALLLGDSALYLCASSLPTSGFNTGETQYFGPGTRLLVL.

This clonotype appeared once. This chain uses TRBV20-1 with TRBJ2-7; the D gene could be TRBD1 or TRBD2 (5 bases each). V was cut by 6 bases and J by 0 bases, with 15 bases left in between. The CDR3 length is 14 residues. Germline-derived CDR1 and CDR2 are DFQATT and SNEGSKA (reference sequence). Here the CDR3 DNA reads TGCAGTGCATCGAGGGCAGGGAGCTCCTACGAGCAGTACTTC. Its protein product is CSASRAGSSYEQYF.

This clonotype was counted between two and nine times. V is TRBV4-1 and J is TRBJ1-1, with 7 bases fitting TRBD1. The CDR3 is made up of 15 amino acids. Germline CDR1 MGHRA, CDR2 YSYEKL. V was pared by 0 bases and J by 3 bases, with 4 bases of the junction left unmatched. The CDR3 sequence: CASSQDKGAYTEAFF. The CDR3 DNA reads TGCGCCAGCAGCCAAGATAAGGGGGCGTACACTGAAGCTTTCTTT.

This clonotype was observed a few times. The chain combines TRBV6-5 with TRBJ1-6, with 8 bases matching TRBD1. Looked up from germline, CDR1 is MNHEY and CDR2 is SVGAGI. CDR3 length: 16 residues. The J segment lost 7 bases and the V segment lost 6 bases, leaving 11 bases of the junction unmatched. The CDR3 nucleotides read TGTGCCAGCAGCTCACAGGGGGGTTTTTTAAATTCACCCCTCCACTTT. The encoded protein is CASSSQGGFLNSPLHF.

Points on this clonotype: Since the CDR3 does not end with the conserved phenylalanine or tryptophan, this likely comes from a read error. The chain couples TRBV7-2 to TRBJ1-2; TRBD1 agrees at 11 bases. V was pared by 4 bases and J by 3 bases, with 16 bases of the junction left unmatched. The CDR3 spans 19 residues. CDR1 and CDR2 (germline): SGHTA, FQGNSA. The CDR3 protein is CASSSYWATPGQGDYGYTL. The CDR3 region has the DNA TGTGCCAGCAGCTCCTATTGGGCTACTCCGGGACAGGGGGACTATGGCTACACCCTC.

This chain uses TRBV12-3 or TRBV12-4 with TRBJ2-7, with 11 bases that match TRBD2. The CDR3 sequence is 16 residues long. J was trimmed by 4 bases and V by 5 bases; bases with no gene match: 10. The CDR3 loop reads CASSPATSGAAYEQYF. The CDR3 DNA reads as TGTGCCAGCAGTCCTGCGACTAGCGGGGCTGCTTACGAGCAGTACTTC.

This sequence joins TRBV12-3 or TRBV12-4 and TRBJ2-2, with D perhaps matching TRBD2 (5 bases). This CDR3 is built from 14 residues. The V and J ends lost 2 bases and 4 bases respectively, with 8 bases between them. The CDR3 DNA sequence: TGTGCCAGCAGTTTAATTGGGAGCACCGGGGAGCTGTTTTTT. Protein product: CASSLIGSTGELFF.

The chain is built from TRBV13 and TRBJ2-1; 9 bases map to TRBD1. Losses at the gene ends were 5 bases for V and 6 bases for J; bases not matched to a gene: 8. The germline V gene has CDR1 PRHDT and CDR2 FYEKMQ (reference sequence). CDR3 length: 15 residues. This chain's CDR3 is CASSPPTGGCNEQFF. The CDR3 DNA sequence: TGTGCCAGCAGCCCCCCGACAGGGGGTTGCAATGAGCAGTTCTTC.

The V and J genes are TRBV6-2 or TRBV6-3 and TRBJ1-1; no clear D. Trimming took 8 bases from V and 1 from J, leaving 8 bases between them. CDR3 length: 12 residues. CDR1 is MNHEY, CDR2 SVGEGT, per germline. In DNA, the CDR3 is TGTGCCAGCGGAATCCCGAACACTGAAGCTTTCTTT. This codes for CASGIPNTEAFF.

The rearrangement joins TRBV28 to TRBJ1-1; maybe TRBD1 (5 bases). Per germline, CDR1 MDHEN and CDR2 SYDVKM. V was pared by 6 bases and J by 3 bases, with 14 bases between. The CDR3 is 14 amino acids. CDR3 coding DNA: TGTGCCAGCAGATCCTTGGGACCGGACACTGAAGCTTTCTTT. Translation: CASRSLGPDTEAFF.

This clonotype was observed many times. V and J are TRBV20-1 and TRBJ2-1; D perhaps matches TRBD2 (5 bases). This CDR3 region has 11 residues. Germline CDR1 reads DFQATT; CDR2 reads SNEGSKA (reference sequence). V was cut by 6 bases and J by 13 bases, with 16 bases left in between. Here the CDR3 reads CSASTTPVQFF. CDR3 nucleotide sequence: TGCAGTGCCTCGACTACCCCCGTCCAGTTCTTC.